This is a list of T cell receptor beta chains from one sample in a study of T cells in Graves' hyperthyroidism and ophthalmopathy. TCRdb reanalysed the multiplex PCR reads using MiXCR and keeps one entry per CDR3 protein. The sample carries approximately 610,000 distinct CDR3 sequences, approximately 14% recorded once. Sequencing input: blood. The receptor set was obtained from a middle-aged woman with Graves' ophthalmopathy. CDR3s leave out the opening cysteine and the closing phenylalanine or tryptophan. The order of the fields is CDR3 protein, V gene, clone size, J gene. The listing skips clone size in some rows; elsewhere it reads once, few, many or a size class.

cdr3_aa: ASSLNLGTNEQY
v_call: TRBV12-3/TRBV12-4
clone_size: many
j_call: TRBJ2-7

cdr3_aa: ASGTSNTGELF
v_call: TRBV10-1
clone_size: many
j_call: TRBJ2-2

cdr3_aa: SVGEDTQY
v_call: TRBV29-1
clone_size: -
j_call: TRBJ2-3

cdr3_aa: ASSFAGTYGYT
v_call: TRBV5-1
clone_size: many
j_call: TRBJ1-2

cdr3_aa: ASSQGSSREGFYEQY
v_call: TRBV4-2
clone_size: many
j_call: TRBJ2-7

cdr3_aa: ASSFAGGHQPQH
v_call: TRBV27
clone_size: -
j_call: TRBJ1-5

cdr3_aa: ATSRGASSGANVLT
v_call: TRBV15
clone_size: -
j_call: TRBJ2-6

cdr3_aa: ASEYDTEAF
v_call: TRBV28
clone_size: few
j_call: TRBJ1-1

cdr3_aa: ASSYLPNTEAF
v_call: TRBV6-5
clone_size: -
j_call: TRBJ1-1

cdr3_aa: ASRPDRGGNTGELF
v_call: TRBV28
clone_size: -
j_call: TRBJ2-2

cdr3_aa: ASSYLVGETQY
v_call: TRBV6-5
clone_size: many
j_call: TRBJ2-5

cdr3_aa: ASSQLKTGWWGDQPQH
v_call: TRBV27
clone_size: many
j_call: TRBJ1-5

cdr3_aa: ASRQGWTGELF
v_call: TRBV28
clone_size: many
j_call: TRBJ2-2

cdr3_aa: ASTLQRTDTQY
v_call: TRBV11-1
clone_size: many
j_call: TRBJ2-3

cdr3_aa: ATSRDGSSSYEQY
v_call: TRBV15
clone_size: -
j_call: TRBJ2-7

cdr3_aa: AISDSTGEAF
v_call: TRBV10-3
clone_size: many
j_call: TRBJ1-1

cdr3_aa: ASVGTSSYEQY
v_call: TRBV2
clone_size: many
j_call: TRBJ2-7

cdr3_aa: ASRDRGKEPQH
v_call: TRBV12-3/TRBV12-4
clone_size: -
j_call: TRBJ1-5